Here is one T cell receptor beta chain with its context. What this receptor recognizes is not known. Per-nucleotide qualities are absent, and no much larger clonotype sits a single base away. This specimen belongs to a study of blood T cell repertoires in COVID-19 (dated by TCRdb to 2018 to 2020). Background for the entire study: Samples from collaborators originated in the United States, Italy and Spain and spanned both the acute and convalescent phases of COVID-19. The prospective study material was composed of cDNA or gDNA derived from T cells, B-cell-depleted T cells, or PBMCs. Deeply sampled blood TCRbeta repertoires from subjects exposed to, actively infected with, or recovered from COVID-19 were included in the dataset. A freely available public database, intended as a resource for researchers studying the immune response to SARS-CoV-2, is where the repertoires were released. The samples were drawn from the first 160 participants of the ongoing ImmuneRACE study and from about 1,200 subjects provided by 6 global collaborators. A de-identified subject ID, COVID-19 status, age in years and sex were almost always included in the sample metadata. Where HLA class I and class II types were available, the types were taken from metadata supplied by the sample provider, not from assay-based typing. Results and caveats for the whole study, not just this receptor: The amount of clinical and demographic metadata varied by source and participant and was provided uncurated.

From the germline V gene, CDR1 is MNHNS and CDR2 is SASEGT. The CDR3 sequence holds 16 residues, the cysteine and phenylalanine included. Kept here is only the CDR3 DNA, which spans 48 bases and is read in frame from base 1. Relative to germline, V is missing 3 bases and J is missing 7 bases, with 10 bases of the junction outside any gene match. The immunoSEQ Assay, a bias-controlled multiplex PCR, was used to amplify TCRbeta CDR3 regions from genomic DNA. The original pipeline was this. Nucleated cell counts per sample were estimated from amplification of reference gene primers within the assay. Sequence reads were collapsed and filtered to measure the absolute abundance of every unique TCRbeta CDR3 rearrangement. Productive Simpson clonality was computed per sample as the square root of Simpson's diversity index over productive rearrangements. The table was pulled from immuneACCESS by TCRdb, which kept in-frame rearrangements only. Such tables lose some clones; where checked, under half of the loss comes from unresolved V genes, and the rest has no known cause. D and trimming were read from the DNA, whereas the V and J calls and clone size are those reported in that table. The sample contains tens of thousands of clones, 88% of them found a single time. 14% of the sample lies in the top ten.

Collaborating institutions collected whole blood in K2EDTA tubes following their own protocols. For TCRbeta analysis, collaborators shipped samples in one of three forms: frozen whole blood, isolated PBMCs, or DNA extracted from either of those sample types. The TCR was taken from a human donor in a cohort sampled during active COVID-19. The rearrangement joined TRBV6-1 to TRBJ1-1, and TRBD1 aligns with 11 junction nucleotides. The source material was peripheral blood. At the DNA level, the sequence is TGTGCCAGCAGTGAGACCCCGGGACAGGGGGAGCTTGAAGCTTTCTTT. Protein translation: CASSETPGQGELEAFF.